The entry that follows covers one T cell receptor beta chain sequence. Recovered Cohort 3 donors showed two negative PCRs, clearance, or symptom resolution. The ends lost 6 bases at V and 1 base at J; junction bases unmatched: 5. Germline V lookup: CDR1 MNHNY, CDR2 SVGAGI (reference sequence). The CDR3 covers 15 residues. The data derive from a study of blood T cell repertoires in COVID-19. Authors' processing steps: Estimated nucleated cell counts came from reference gene primer amplification. Generated by immunoSEQ multiplex PCR, the TCRdb table keeps only in-frame clones and is missing some. The V and J calls and clone size come from that table; D and trimming were worked out from the DNA. The sample carries nearly 250,000 clones, roughly 82% recorded once.

The J gene is TRBJ2-1, the V gene TRBV6-6; TRBD2 agrees at 8 bases. The specimen was PBMCs or T cells enriched from blood (not recorded which). This TCR derives from a woman aged 45-59 years who had recovered from COVID-19. CDR3: CASSQTSGSYNEQFF. The DNA for the CDR3 is TGTGCCAGCAGCCAAACTAGCGGTTCCTACAATGAGCAGTTCTTC.